This T cell receptor beta chain was documented in a study of blood T cell repertoires in COVID-19. Study context: Nucleic acid was either cDNA or gDNA, and it came from T cells, B-cell-depleted T cells, or PBMCs.

CDR1 is LNHDA and CDR2 is SQIVND in the germline V gene (reference sequence). The junction had 6 bases not matched to a gene; V was cut back by 8 bases and J by 10 bases. This CDR3 has 13 amino acids. Enrolled during active infection, Seattle patients were then followed longitudinally. Profiled with immunoSEQ multiplex PCR; TCRdb holds only in-frame clones, not every one. Of 390,000 or so clones listed, about 89% are singletons. The sequence was collected from a woman aged 25 to 45 with COVID-19, enrolled during active disease. J is TRBJ1-6 and V is TRBV19; 9 bases align to TRBD1. The specimen was peripheral blood. The CDR3 bases are TGTGCCAGTCGGACAGGGGTAGACTCACCCCTCCACTTT. This sequence encodes CASRTGVDSPLHF.